These 22 T cell receptor beta chains were sequenced from one sample in a study of radiotherapy plus CTLA-4 blockade in lung cancer. Some clones are missing from TCRdb's copy, which holds only in-frame ones; the method was immunoSEQ multiplex PCR. This sample has about 73,000 clones, with around 87% found just once. The sequencing here drew on peripheral blood, taken from a patient treated with radiotherapy plus ipilimumab. These TCRs come from a human donor with non-small cell lung cancer that progressed on radiotherapy plus ipilimumab.

The chain uses TRBV19 and TRBJ1-4, with 8 bases that match TRBD1. Looked up from germline, CDR1 is LNHDA and CDR2 is SQIVND (reference sequence). There are 13 residues in the CDR3. V was clipped by 6 bases and J by 6 bases; unmatched bases: 3. CDR3 protein: CASRDRVDEKLFF. CDR3 bases: TGTGCCAGTAGGGACAGGGTTGATGAAAAACTGTTTTTT.

This clone showed up just once. This chain uses TRBV5-1 with TRBJ2-1, with 8 bases lining up with TRBD2. The germline V gene encodes CDR1 SGHRS and CDR2 YFSETQ. V lost 2 bases and J lost 6; bases outside the gene matches: 4. CDR3 size: 14 residues. The chain's CDR3 is CASSFRLASNEQFF. As DNA, the CDR3 is TGCGCCAGCAGCTTCCGACTAGCGAGCAATGAGCAGTTCTTC. Drawing the rest from reference TRBV5-1 and TRBJ2-1, the complete variable domain is KAGVTQTPRYLIKTRGQQVTLSCSPISGHRSVSWYQQTPGQGLQFLFEYFSETQRNKGNFPGRFSGRQFSNSRSEMNVSTLELGDSALYLCASSFRLASNEQFFGPGTRLTVL.

This chain links TRBV27 with TRBJ1-1; D gene ambiguous. V lost 2 bases and J 7 bases, leaving 8 bases between the germline ends. Germline V gene sequence: CDR1 MNHEY, CDR2 SMNVEV (reference sequence). This CDR3 comprises 12 residues. The CDR3 bases are TGTGCCAGCAGTTTAAACGGCATTGAAGCTTTCTTT. Encoded protein: CASSLNGIEAFF.

The rearrangement joins TRBV2 to TRBJ1-1, with no clear D. Germline lookup yields CDR1 SNHLY and CDR2 FYNNEI. Trimming pared 6 bases from V and 1 base from J, leaving 9 bases between. The CDR3 consists of 13 residues. CDR3 protein: CASRKDGNTEAFF. CDR3 in DNA: TGTGCCAGCAGGAAGGACGGGAACACTGAAGCTTTCTTT.

In its sample, this clone was seen a few times. This chain connects TRBV4-2 to TRBJ2-1; 10 nucleotides line up with TRBD2. Trimming removed 1 base from V and 7 bases from J; junction bases left unmatched: 10. Germline CDR1 and CDR2: LGHNA and YNFKEQ. The CDR3 is made up of 17 amino acids. The CDR3 DNA follows: TGTGCCAGCAGCCAAGGTAATATAGCGGGAGGTAGGAATGAGCAGTTCTTC. As protein: CASSQGNIAGGRNEQFF.

This clone was seen more than once but under ten times. This chain uses TRBV7-3 with TRBJ2-1; the match to TRBD2 covers 9 bases. V trimming: 5 bases; J trimming: 0 bases; junction bases outside the gene matches: 8. CDR3 length equals 17 residues. Germline assignment: CDR1 SGHTA and CDR2 FQGTGA. The CDR3 DNA reads TGTGCCAGCAGCGCAGAGATTAGCGGGAGCTCCTACAATGAGCAGTTCTTC. This translates into CASSAEISGSSYNEQFF.

The chain uses TRBV28 and TRBJ1-2; D is perhaps TRBD1 (5 bases). Germline V gene sequence: CDR1 MDHEN, CDR2 SYDVKM. This CDR3 is built from 15 residues. V lost 6 bases to trimming and J lost 4 bases, with 18 bases between them. The CDR3 is CASSQSSWGFYGYTF. CDR3 DNA sequence: TGTGCCAGCAGCCAATCAAGCTGGGGGTTCTATGGCTACACCTTC.

The gene calls are TRBV27 and TRBJ2-3; tentatively, D is TRBD1 (6 bases). Germline CDR1 MNHEY, CDR2 SMNVEV (reference sequence). V was trimmed by 5 bases and J by 2 bases, leaving 14 bases between them. The CDR3 is 15 residues long. The CDR3 reads CASSPQGQFTDTQYF. Here the CDR3 DNA reads TGTGCCAGCAGTCCACAGGGCCAATTCACAGATACGCAGTATTTT.

This chain's CDR3 is CASSLVPGVGQPQHF. Written as DNA, the CDR3 is TGCGCCAGCAGCTTGGTGCCAGGGGTTGGTCAGCCCCAGCATTTT. J is TRBJ1-5 and V is TRBV5-1; D possibly corresponds to TRBD1 (6 bases). The germline V gene has CDR1 SGHRS and CDR2 YFSETQ. The CDR3 covers 15 residues. Deletions cut 0 bases from V and 6 bases from J, with 13 bases between. The complete variable domain, with remaining parts taken from reference TRBV5-1 and TRBJ1-5, reads KAGVTQTPRYLIKTRGQQVTLSCSPISGHRSVSWYQQTPGQGLQFLFEYFSETQRNKGNFPGRFSGRQFSNSRSEMNVSTLELGDSALYLCASSLVPGVGQPQHFGDGTRLSIL.

The V gene is TRBV6-5, the J gene TRBJ1-5; no clear D. The V and J ends lost 6 bases and 7 bases respectively, with 13 bases between them. The CDR3 has 13 residues. The germline gives CDR1 MNHEY, CDR2 SVGAGI. The CDR3 spells CASSTTFFQPQHF. CDR3 nucleotide sequence: TGTGCCAGCAGCACAACATTTTTCCAGCCCCAGCATTTT.

J is TRBJ1-2 and V is TRBV7-9, with D uncertain. The CDR3 has 15 residues. Germline V gene sequence: CDR1 SEHNR, CDR2 FQNEAQ (reference sequence). V was shortened by 1 base and J by 0 bases, with 9 bases between the two germline ends. CDR3 sequence (DNA): TGTGCCAGCAGCTTAGGACACGTAACTAACTATGGCTACACCTTC. It translates to CASSLGHVTNYGYTF.

The chain joins TRBV19 to TRBJ2-7, with 9 bases aligning to TRBD2. The CDR3 consists of 15 residues. The germline V gene has CDR1 LNHDA and CDR2 SQIVND (reference sequence). With V trimmed by 6 bases and J by 2 bases, 8 bases remained unmatched. CDR3 sequence: CASSLSAGGTYEQYV. The CDR3 nucleotides are TGTGCCAGTAGCCTCTCAGCGGGAGGAACCTACGAGCAGTACGTC.

The chain uses TRBV4-1 and TRBJ2-7; the D is unclear. The CDR3 loop spans 14 amino acids. Trimming took 2 bases from V and 7 from J, leaving 15 bases between them. The germline V gene encodes CDR1 MGHRA and CDR2 YSYEKL. CDR3 nucleotide sequence: TGCGCCAGCAGCCAACTTACGCCCCCTCGAGAGCAGTACTTC. Translated: CASSQLTPPREQYF.

The rearrangement joins TRBV18 to TRBJ2-7; unclear D gene. Deletions cut 1 base from V and 0 bases from J, with 13 bases between. CDR3 size: 16 residues. Germline CDR1 and CDR2: KGHSH and LQKENI. CDR3 protein: CASSPRIGSPSYEQYF. The CDR3 DNA reads TGTGCCAGCTCACCACGTATCGGGTCACCCTCCTACGAGCAGTACTTC.

V and J are TRBV7-3 and TRBJ2-1, with TRBD1 as a possible D gene (5 bases). V was cut by 2 bases and J by 10 bases, with 12 bases left in between. There are 13 residues in the CDR3. Looked up from germline, CDR1 is SGHTA and CDR2 is FQGTGA. CDR3 in amino acids: CASSLYQGSEQFF. The CDR3 bases are TGTGCCAGCAGCTTATACCAGGGTTCGGAGCAGTTCTTC.

This clone turned up a few times. The chain uses TRBV19 and TRBJ2-2, with TRBD2 matching over 7 bases. The CDR3 runs to 15 residues. CDR1 is LNHDA and CDR2 is SQIVND in the germline V gene (reference sequence). The V gene end was trimmed by 5 bases and the J gene end by 1 base; junction bases not matched to a gene: 4. CDR3 protein: CASSVRTRNTGELFF. For the CDR3, the DNA is TGTGCCAGTAGTGTCCGGACTAGGAACACCGGGGAGCTGTTTTTT.

This CDR3 reads CASSSRIRTPVEAFF. The CDR3 region has the DNA TGTGCCAGTAGCTCCCGAATCAGGACTCCAGTTGAAGCTTTCTTT. The V and J genes are TRBV19 and TRBJ1-1; D ambiguous. The CDR3 is made up of 15 amino acids. Germline assignment: CDR1 LNHDA and CDR2 SQIVND (reference sequence). Trimming stripped 6 bases from V and 7 bases from J, with 21 bases between.

This chain links TRBV11-1 with TRBJ1-4; 7 bases align to TRBD1. Germline values: CDR1 SGHAT, CDR2 FQDESV (reference sequence). CDR3 length equals 13 residues. V was pared by 2 bases and J by 11 bases, with 5 bases of the junction left unmatched. The DNA of the CDR3 is TGTGCCAGCAGCTTACGACAGGGTGGGAAACTGTTTTTT. Its translation: CASSLRQGGKLFF. The entire variable domain, with the rest obtained from reference TRBV11-1 and TRBJ1-4, is as follows: EAEVAQSPRYKITEKSQAVAFWCDPISGHATLYWYRQILGQGPELLVQFQDESVVDDSQLPKDRFSAERLKGVDSTLKIQPAELGDSAMYLCASSLRQGGKLFFGSGTQLSVL.

This rearrangement joins TRBV4-1 to TRBJ2-4, with 9 bases identical to TRBD2. J was trimmed by 3 bases and V by 2 bases; bases with no gene match: 8. The CDR3 runs 17 residues. Germline loops: CDR1 MGHRA, CDR2 YSYEKL. CDR3 sequence (DNA): TGCGCCAGCAGCCAACCCGGGGGTAGCGGGGGCAAAAACATTCAGTACTTC. Its translation: CASSQPGGSGGKNIQYF.

This chain uses TRBV5-1 with TRBJ1-2; D gene ambiguous. Germline lookup yields CDR1 SGHRS and CDR2 YFSETQ. CDR3 size: 15 residues. V lost 0 bases and J 2 bases, leaving 11 bases between the germline ends. This CDR3 is CASSLEGAVNYGYTF. CDR3 bases: TGCGCCAGCAGCTTGGAAGGCGCAGTCAACTATGGCTACACCTTC.

The rearrangement joins TRBV11-2 to TRBJ2-5; TRBD2 matches 10 bases. The CDR3 length is 16 residues. V trimming: 5 bases; J trimming: 1 base; junction bases outside the gene matches: 7. Per the germline V gene, CDR1 is SGHAT and CDR2 is FQNNGV. The CDR3 region is CASSIRRTSGQETQYF. CDR3 DNA: TGTGCCAGCAGCATTAGGAGGACTAGCGGCCAAGAGACCCAGTACTTC.

The V call is TRBV6-4, the J call TRBJ1-1; 7 bases fit TRBD1. This CDR3 comprises 13 residues. Per germline, CDR1 MRHNA and CDR2 SNTAGT. V lost 5 bases to trimming and J lost 4 bases; unmatched junction nucleotides: 4. The CDR3 loop is CASSQTGVTEAFF. The CDR3 DNA follows: TGTGCCAGCAGTCAAACAGGGGTCACTGAAGCTTTCTTT.